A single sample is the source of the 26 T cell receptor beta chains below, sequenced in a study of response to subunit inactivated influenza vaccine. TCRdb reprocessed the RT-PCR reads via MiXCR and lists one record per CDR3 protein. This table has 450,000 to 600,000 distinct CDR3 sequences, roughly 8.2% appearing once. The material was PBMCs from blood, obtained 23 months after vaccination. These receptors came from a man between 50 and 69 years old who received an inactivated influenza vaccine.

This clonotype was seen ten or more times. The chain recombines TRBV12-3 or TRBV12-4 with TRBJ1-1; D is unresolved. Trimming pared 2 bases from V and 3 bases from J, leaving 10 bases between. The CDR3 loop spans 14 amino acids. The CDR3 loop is CASSLSGMYTEAFF. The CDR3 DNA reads TGTGCCAGCAGTTTATCCGGGATGTACACTGAAGCTTTCTTT.

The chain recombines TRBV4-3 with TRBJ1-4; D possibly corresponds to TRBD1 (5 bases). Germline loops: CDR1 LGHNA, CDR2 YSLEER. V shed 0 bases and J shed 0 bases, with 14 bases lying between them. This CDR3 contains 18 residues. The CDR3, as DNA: TGCGCCAGCAGCCAAGATTTAAGCCCCAGGGCAACTAATGAAAAACTGTTTTTT. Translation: CASSQDLSPRATNEKLFF.

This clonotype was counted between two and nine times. CDR3 loop: CSARDRLAASQETQYF. The CDR3 nucleotides read TGCAGTGCTAGAGATCGGCTAGCGGCTAGCCAAGAGACCCAGTACTTC. The rearrangement joins TRBV20-1 to TRBJ2-5, with 7 bases aligning to TRBD2. The junction had 8 bases not matched to a gene; V was cut back by 0 bases and J by 1 base. The CDR3 runs to 16 residues. The germline V gene has CDR1 DFQATT and CDR2 SNEGSKA (reference sequence).

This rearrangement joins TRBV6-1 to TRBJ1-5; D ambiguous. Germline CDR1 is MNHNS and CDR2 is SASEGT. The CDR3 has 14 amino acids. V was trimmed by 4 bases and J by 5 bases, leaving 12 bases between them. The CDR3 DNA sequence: TGTGCCAGCAGTGTACAATATGGATATCAGCCCCAGCATTTT. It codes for CASSVQYGYQPQHF.

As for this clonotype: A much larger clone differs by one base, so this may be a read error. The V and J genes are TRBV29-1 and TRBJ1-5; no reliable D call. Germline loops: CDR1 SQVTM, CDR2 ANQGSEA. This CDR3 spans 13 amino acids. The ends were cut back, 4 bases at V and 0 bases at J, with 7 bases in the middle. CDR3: CSVADNSNQPQHF. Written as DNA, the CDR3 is TGCAGCGTTGCGGATAATAGCAATCAGCCCCAGCATTTT.

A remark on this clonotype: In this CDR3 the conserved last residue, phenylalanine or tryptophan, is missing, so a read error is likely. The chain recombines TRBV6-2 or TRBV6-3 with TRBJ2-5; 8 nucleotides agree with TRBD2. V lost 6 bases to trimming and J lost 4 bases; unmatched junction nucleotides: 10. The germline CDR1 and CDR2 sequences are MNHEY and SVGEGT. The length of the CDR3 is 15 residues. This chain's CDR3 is CASRALGLARETQYL. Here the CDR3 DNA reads TGTGCCAGCAGAGCATTAGGACTAGCACGAGAGACCCAGTACCTC.

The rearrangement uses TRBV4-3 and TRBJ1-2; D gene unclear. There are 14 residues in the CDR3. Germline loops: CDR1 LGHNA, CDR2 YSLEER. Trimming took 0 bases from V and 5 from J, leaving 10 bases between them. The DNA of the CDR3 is TGCGCCAGCAGCCAAGAACCCCTCGGGTATGGCTACACCTTC. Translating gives CASSQEPLGYGYTF.

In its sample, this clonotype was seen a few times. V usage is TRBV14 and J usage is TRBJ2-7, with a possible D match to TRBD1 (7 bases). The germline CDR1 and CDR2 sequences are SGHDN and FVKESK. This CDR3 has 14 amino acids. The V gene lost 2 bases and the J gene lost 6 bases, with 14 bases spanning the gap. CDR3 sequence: CASSQFSGGSEQYF. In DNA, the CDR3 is TGTGCCAGCAGCCAATTCTCAGGGGGGAGCGAGCAGTACTTC.

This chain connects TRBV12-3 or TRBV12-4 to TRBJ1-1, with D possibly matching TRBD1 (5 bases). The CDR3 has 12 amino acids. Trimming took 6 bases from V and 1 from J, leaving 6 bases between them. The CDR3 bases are TGTGCCAGCAGCGGACAGAACACTGAAGCTTTCTTT. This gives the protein CASSGQNTEAFF.

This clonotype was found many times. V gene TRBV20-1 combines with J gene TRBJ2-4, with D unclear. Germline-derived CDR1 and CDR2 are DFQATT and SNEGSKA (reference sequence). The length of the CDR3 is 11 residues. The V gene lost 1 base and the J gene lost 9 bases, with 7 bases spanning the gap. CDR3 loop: CSARARSIQYF. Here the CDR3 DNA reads TGCAGTGCTAGAGCACGTAGCATTCAGTACTTC.

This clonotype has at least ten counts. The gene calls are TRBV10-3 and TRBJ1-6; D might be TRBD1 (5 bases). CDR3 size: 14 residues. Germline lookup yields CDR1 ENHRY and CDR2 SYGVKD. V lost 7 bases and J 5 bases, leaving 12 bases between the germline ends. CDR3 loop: CAIKSGGDNSPLHF. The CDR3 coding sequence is TGTGCCATCAAGAGTGGAGGGGATAATTCACCCCTCCACTTT.

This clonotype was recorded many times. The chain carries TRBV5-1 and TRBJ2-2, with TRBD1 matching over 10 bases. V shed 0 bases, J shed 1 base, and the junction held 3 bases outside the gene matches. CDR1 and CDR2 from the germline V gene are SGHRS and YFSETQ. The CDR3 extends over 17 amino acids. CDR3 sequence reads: CASSLAGTGVNTGELFF. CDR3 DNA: TGCGCCAGCAGCTTGGCCGGGACAGGGGTGAACACCGGGGAGCTGTTTTTT.

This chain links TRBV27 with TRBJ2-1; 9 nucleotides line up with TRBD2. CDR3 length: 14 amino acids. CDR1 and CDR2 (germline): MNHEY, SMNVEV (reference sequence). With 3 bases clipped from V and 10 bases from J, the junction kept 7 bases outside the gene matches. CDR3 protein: CASSFSLAGWEQFF. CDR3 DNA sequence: TGTGCCAGCAGTTTTTCTCTAGCGGGATGGGAGCAGTTCTTC.

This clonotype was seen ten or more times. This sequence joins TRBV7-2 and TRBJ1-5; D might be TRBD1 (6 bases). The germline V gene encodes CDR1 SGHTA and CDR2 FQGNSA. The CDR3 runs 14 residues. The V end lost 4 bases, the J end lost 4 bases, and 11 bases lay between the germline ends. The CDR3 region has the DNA TGTGCCAGCAGCTATTTTCAGGGGAATCAGCCCCAGCATTTT. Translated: CASSYFQGNQPQHF.

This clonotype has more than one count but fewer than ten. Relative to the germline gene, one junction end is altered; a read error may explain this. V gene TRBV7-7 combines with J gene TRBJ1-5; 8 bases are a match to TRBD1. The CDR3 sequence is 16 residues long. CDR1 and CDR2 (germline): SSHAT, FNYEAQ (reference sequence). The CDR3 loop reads CASSLARGLNNQPQHF. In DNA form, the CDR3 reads TGTGCTAGCAGCTTAGCCAGGGGGCTGAACAATCAGCCCCAGCATTTT.

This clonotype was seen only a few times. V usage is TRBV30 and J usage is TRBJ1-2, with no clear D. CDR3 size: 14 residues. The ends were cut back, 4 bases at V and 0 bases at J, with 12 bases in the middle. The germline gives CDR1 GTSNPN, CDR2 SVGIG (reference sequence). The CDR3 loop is CAWMGGRSNYGYTF. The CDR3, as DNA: TGTGCCTGGATGGGCGGACGATCTAACTATGGCTACACCTTC.

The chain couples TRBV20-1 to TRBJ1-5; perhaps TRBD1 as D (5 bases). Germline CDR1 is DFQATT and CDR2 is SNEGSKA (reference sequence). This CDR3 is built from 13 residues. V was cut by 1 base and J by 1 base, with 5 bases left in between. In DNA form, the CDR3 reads TGCAGTGCTAGAGGACAGAGCAATCAGCCCCAGCATTTT. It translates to CSARGQSNQPQHF.

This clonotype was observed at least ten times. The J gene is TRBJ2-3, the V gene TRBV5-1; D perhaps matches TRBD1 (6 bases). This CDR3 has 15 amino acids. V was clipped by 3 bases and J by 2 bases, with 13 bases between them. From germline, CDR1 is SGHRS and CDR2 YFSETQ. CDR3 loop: CASSSGAGPTDTQYF. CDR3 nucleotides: TGCGCCAGCAGCTCAGGGGCGGGTCCCACAGATACGCAGTATTTT.

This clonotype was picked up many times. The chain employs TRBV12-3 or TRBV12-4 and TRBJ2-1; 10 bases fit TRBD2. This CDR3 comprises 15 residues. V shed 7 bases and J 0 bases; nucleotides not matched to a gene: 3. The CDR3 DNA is TGTGCCAGCATCTTAGCGGGAGGCTCCTACAATGAGCAGTTCTTC. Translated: CASILAGGSYNEQFF.

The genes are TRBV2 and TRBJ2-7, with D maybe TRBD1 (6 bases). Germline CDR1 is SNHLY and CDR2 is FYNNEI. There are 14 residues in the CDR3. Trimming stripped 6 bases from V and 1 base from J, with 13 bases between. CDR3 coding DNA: TGTGCCAGCAGGCAGTACAGGGAATCCTACGAGCAGTACTTC. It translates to CASRQYRESYEQYF.

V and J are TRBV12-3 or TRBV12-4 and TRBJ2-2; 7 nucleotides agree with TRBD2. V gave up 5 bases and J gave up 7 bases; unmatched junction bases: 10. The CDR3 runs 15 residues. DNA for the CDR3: TGTGCCAGCAGTGCTCCACTAGCGATGGACGGGGAGCTGTTTTTT. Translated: CASSAPLAMDGELFF.

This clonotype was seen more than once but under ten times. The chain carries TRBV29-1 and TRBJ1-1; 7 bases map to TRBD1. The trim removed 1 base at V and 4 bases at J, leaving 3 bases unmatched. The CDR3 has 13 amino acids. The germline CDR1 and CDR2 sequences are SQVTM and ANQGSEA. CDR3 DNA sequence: TGCAGCGTTGAAGCGGCAGGGGGCACTGAAGCTTTCTTT. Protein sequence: CSVEAAGGTEAFF.

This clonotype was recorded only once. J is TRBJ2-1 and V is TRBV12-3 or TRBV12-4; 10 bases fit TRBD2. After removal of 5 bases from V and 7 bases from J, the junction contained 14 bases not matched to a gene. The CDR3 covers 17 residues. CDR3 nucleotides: TGTGCCAGCAGTCAGGTTCCTAGCGGGAGTTTCATTAATGAGCAGTTCTTC. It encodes CASSQVPSGSFINEQFF.

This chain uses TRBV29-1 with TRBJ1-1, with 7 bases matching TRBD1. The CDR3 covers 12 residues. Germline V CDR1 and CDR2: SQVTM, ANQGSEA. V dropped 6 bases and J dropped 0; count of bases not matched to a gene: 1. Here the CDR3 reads CSVGQVNTEAFF. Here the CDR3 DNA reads TGCAGCGTCGGACAGGTGAACACTGAAGCTTTCTTT.

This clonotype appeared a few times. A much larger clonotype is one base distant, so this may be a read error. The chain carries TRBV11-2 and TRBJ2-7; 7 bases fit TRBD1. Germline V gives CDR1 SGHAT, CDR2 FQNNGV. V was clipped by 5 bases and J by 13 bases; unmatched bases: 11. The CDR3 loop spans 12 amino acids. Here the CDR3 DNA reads TGTGCCAGCAGCCACCTAGGACAGGCTCCCTACTTC. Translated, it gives CASSHLGQAPYF.

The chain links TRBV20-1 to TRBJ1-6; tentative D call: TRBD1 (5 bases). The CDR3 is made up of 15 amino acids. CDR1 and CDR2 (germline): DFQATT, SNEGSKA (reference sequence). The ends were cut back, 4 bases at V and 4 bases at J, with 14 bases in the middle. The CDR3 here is CSANPGGAYNSPLHF. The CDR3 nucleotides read TGCAGTGCTAACCCCGGGGGAGCATATAATTCACCCCTCCACTTT.